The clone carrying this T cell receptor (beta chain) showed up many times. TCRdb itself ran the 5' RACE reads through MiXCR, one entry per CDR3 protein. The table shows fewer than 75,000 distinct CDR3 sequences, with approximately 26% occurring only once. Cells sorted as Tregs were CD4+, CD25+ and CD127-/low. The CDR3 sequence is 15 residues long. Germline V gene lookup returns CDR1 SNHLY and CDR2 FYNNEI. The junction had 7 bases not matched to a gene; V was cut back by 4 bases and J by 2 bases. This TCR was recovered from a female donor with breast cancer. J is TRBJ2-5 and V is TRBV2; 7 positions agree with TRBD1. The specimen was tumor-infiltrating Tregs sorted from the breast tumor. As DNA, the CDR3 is TGTGCCAGCAGTGTGGGACAGATCTTTCAAGAGACCCAGTACTTC. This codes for CASSVGQIFQETQYF.